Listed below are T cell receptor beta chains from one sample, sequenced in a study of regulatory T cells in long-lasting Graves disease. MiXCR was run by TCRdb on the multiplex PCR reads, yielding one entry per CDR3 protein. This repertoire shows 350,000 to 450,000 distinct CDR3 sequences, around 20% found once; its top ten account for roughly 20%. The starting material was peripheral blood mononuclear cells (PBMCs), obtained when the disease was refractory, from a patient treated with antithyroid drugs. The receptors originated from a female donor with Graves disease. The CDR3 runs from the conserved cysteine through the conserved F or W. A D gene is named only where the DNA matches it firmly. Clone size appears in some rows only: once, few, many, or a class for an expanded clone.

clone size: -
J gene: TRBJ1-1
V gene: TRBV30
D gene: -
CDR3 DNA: TGTGCCTGGAGGGACCCGAATTTTTTCGCTGAAGCTTTCTTT
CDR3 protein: CAWRDPNFFAEAFF

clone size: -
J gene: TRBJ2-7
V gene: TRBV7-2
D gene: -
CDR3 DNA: TGTGCCAGCAGTGAGGTGTGGGGCGAGCAGTACTTC
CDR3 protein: CASSEVWGEQYF

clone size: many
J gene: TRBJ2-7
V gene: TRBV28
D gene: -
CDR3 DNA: TGTGCCAGCAGGGCCGGGACGGGGAACTACGAGCAGTACTTC
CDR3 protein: CASRAGTGNYEQYF

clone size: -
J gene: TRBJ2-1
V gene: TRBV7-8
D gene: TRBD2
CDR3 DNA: TGTGCCAGCAGCTTAGAACAAGCGGGAGGGCCTAATGAGCAGTTCTTC
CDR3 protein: CASSLEQAGGPNEQFF

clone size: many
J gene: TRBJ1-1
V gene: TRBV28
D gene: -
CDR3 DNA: TGTGCCAGCAGATATCAAGGGGCTGAAGCTTTCTTT
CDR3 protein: CASRYQGAEAFF

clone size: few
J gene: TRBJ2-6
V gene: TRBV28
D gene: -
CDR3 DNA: TGTGCCAGCAGTTGGACTGGAGGGGCCAACGTCCTGACTTTC
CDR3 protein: CASSWTGGANVLTF

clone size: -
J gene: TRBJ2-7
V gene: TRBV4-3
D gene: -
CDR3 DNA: TGCGCCAGCAGCCAAGCTGGGCAGGGATCCGAGCAGTACTTC
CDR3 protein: CASSQAGQGSEQYF

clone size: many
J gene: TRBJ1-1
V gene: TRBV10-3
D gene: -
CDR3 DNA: TGTGCCATCAGTACTACCTACAACCAACCGAACAAAGAAGCTTTCTTT
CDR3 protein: CAISTTYNQPNKEAFF

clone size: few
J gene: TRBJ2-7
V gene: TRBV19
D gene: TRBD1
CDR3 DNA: TGTGCCAGTAGTATTGGGGACAGGTTCTACGAGCAGTACTTC
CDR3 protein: CASSIGDRFYEQYF

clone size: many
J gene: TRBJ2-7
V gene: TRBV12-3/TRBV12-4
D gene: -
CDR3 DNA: TGTGCCAGCAGTTTAGCGGGAACCTACGAGCAGTACTTC
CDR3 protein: CASSLAGTYEQYF

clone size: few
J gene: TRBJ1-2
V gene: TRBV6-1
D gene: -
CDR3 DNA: TGTGCCAGCAGGGCGGAATCCTATGGCTACACCTTC
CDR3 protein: CASRAESYGYTF

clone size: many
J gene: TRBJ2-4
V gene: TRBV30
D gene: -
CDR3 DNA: TGTGCCTGGACCTTGGGGCAGGGGACGAGTTTAAGCATTCAGTACTTC
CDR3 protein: CAWTLGQGTSLSIQYF

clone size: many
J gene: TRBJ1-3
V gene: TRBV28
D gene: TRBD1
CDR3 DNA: TGTGCCAGCAGGGGACAGGGGGTATTAAACACCATATATTTT
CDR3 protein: CASRGQGVLNTIYF

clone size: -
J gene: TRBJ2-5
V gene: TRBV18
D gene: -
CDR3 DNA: TGTGCCTCGAACCGCGGCTACCAAGAGACCCAGTACTTC
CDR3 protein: CASNRGYQETQYF

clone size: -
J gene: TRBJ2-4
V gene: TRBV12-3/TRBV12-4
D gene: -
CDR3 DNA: TGTGCCAGCAGTTTTGGCCAGCGGCCGGGTGGAGCCAAAAACATTCAGTACTTC
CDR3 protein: CASSFGQRPGGAKNIQYF

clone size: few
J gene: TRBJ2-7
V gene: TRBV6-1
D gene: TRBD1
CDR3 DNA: TGTGCCAGCAGCCGCCCCGGACAGGGGGCGAGATCCTACGAGCAGTACTTC
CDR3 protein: CASSRPGQGARSYEQYF

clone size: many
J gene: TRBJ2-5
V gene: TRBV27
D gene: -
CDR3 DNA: TGTGCCAGCAGTTTATCGGGCCACAGGGCGGGGGAGACCCAGTACTTC
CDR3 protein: CASSLSGHRAGETQYF

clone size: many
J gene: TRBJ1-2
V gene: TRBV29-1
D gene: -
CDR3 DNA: TGCAGCGTGCGGGACGGAAGAAATGGCTACACCTTC
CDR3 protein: CSVRDGRNGYTF

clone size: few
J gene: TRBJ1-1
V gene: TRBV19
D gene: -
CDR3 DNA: TGTGCCAGTAGTATTCGGGGCGCTAACACTGAAGCTTTCTTT
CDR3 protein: CASSIRGANTEAFF

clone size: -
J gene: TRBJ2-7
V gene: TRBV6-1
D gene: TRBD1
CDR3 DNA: TGTGCCACCATGGGGAACAGGGGATCCGAGCAGTACTTC
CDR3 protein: CATMGNRGSEQYF

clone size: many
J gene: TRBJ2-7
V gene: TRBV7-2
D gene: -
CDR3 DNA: TGTGCCAGCAGCGCTAGCGCCAGCTCCTACGAGCAGTACTTC
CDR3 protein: CASSASASSYEQYF

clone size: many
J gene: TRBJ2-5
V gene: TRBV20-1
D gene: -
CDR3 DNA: TGCAGTGCTAGAGATCTGGACCAAGAGACCCAGTACTTC
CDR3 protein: CSARDLDQETQYF

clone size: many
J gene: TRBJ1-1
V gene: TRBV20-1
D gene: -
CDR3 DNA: TGCAGTGCTAGAGCCGGACAGTTCGGGAACACTGAAGCTTTCTTT
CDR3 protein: CSARAGQFGNTEAFF

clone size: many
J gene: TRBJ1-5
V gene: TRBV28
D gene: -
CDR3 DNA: TGTGCCAGCAGTTTCCACTCTGGGCAGGGTCATCAGCCCCAGCATTTT
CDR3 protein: CASSFHSGQGHQPQHF

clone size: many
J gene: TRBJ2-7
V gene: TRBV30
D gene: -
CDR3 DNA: TGTGCCTGGAGTCAGGGAACCTACGAGCAGTACTTC
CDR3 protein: CAWSQGTYEQYF

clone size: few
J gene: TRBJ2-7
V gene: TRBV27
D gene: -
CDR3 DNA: TGTGCCAGCAGCCACCGGGGGATAACCTACGAGCAGTACTTC
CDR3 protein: CASSHRGITYEQYF

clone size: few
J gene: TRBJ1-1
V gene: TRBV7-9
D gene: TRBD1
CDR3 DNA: TGTGCCAGCAGCTCTCAGGGGGGTACCACTGAAGCTTTCTTT
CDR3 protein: CASSSQGGTTEAFF

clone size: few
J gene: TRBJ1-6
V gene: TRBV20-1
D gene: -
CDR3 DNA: TGCAGTGCTAGAGATGGGGGTTTTAATTCACCCCTCCACTTT
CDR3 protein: CSARDGGFNSPLHF

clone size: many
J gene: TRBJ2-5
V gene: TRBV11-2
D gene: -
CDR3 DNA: TGTGCCAGCAGCTTATACGACAGGAAGGAGACCCAGTACTTC
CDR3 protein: CASSLYDRKETQYF

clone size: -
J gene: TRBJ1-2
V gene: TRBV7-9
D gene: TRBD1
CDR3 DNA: TGTGCCAGCAGCCAAACGCGACAGGGTAGCTATGGCTACACCTTC
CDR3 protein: CASSQTRQGSYGYTF

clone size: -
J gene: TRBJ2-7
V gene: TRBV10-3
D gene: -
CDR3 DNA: TGTGCCATCAGTGCGGGGGACGGGTCCTACGAGCAGTACTTC
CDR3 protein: CAISAGDGSYEQYF

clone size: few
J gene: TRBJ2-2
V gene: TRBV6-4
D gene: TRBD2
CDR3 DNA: TGTGCCAGCAGTGACGGAGCGGGAGATGGGGCCGGGGAGCTGTTTTTT
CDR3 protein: CASSDGAGDGAGELFF

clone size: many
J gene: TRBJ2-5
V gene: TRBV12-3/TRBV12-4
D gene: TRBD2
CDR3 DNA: TGTGCCAGCAGCCGAACCGGGACTAGCGGGAGTGGGAAGACCCAGTACTTC
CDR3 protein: CASSRTGTSGSGKTQYF

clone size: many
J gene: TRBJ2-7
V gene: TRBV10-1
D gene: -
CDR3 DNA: TGCGCCAGCAGTGAGTTGCGGGACCACGAGCAGTACTTC
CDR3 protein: CASSELRDHEQYF

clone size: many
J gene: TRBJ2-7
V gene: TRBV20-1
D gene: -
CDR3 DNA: TGCAGTGCTAGGGGGGTGACTATATCCTACGAGCAGTACTTC
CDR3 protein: CSARGVTISYEQYF

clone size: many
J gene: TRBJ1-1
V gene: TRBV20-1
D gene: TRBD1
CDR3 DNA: TGCAGTGCTCGCGACAGGGCGAACACTGAAGCTTTCTTT
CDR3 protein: CSARDRANTEAFF

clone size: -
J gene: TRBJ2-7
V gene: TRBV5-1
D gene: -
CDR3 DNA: TGCGCCAGCAGCTTGGCCCCGAACGAGCAGTACTTC
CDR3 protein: CASSLAPNEQYF

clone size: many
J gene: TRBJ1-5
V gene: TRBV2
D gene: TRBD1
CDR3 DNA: TGTGCCAGCAGTGAAGCTTTGACAGGGGTTCAGCCCCAGCATTTT
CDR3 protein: CASSEALTGVQPQHF

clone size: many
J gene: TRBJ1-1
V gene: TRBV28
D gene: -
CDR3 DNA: TGTGCCAGCCGGAGCGGGGGGCCTGAAGCTTTCTTT
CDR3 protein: CASRSGGPEAFF

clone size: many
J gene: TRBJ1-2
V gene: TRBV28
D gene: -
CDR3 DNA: TGTGCCAGCAGTTTGCGGATACACCCCCATGGTGGCTACACCTTC
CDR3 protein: CASSLRIHPHGGYTF

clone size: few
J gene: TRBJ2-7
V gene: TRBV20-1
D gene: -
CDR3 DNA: TGCAGTGCTAGACTAGGAACCCCCTACGAGCAGTACTTC
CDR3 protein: CSARLGTPYEQYF

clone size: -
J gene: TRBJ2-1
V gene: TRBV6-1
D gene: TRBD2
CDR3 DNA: TGTGCCAGCAGGTCCTATCTACTAGCGGGAGGGCCAACAAATGAGCAGTTCTTC
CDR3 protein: CASRSYLLAGGPTNEQFF

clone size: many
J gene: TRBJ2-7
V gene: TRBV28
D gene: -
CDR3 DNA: TGTGCCAGCAGCTCCGGACCCTACGAGCAGTACTTC
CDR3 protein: CASSSGPYEQYF

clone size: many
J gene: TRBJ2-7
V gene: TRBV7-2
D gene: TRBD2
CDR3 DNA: TGTGCCAGCAGCTTACGTGGCGGGAGGGTCCACGAGCAGTACTTC
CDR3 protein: CASSLRGGRVHEQYF

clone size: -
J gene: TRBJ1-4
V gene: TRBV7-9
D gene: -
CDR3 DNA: TGTGCCAGCAGCTTAACCGGGACGGGGGTAGCAACTAATGAAAAACTGTTTTTT
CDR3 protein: CASSLTGTGVATNEKLFF

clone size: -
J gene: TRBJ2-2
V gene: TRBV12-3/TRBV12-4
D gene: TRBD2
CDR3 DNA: TGTGCCTCTTGCTGCGGACTAGCGGTGAACACCGGGGAGCTGTTTTTT
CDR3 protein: CASCCGLAVNTGELFF

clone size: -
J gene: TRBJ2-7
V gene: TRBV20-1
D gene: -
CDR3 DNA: TGCAGTGCCGGCTTAAGTGGGGGACCGAGCTACGAGCAGTACTTC
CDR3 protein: CSAGLSGGPSYEQYF

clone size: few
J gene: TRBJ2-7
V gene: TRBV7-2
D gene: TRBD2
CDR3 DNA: TGTGCCAGCAGCTTCTCTCCAGCGGGAGTGGGAGTGGGGAGGAAGCAGTACTTC
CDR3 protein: CASSFSPAGVGVGRKQYF

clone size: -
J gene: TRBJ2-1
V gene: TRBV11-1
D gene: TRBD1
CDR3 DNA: TGTGCCAGCAGCTTGGGTCGACAGGGGATTAATGAGCAGTTCTTC
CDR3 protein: CASSLGRQGINEQFF

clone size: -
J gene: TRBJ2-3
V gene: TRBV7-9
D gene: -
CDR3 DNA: TGTGCCAGCAGCTTTCCCCGGGATACGCAGTATTTT
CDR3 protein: CASSFPRDTQYF

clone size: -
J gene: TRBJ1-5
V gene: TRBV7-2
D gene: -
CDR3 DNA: TGTGCCAGCAGCTTAGTCGGGTCCAAAGATAAGCCCCAGCATTTT
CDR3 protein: CASSLVGSKDKPQHF

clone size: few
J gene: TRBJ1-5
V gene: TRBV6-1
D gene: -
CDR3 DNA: TGTGCCAGCAGTAGGTCATATAGCAATCAGCCCCAGCATTTT
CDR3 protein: CASSRSYSNQPQHF

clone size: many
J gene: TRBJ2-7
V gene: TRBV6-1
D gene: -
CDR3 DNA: TGTGCCAGCACCCAACCAAGGGTACGGTCCTACGAGCAGTACTTC
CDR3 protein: CASTQPRVRSYEQYF